Listed below are T cell receptor beta chains from one sample, sequenced in a study of blood T cell repertoires in COVID-19. Using immunoSEQ multiplex PCR, the repertoire was profiled, and TCRdb retains in-frame clones only, with some absent. Here the sample spans 50,000 to 60,000 clones, roughly four fifths being singletons. The sample consisted of peripheral blood. Receptor source: a woman aged 80 or over with COVID-19, enrolled during active disease. Each CDR3 is given with its conserved first and last residue. D genes are given only for firm matches. Some rows have no size entry. The others give once, few or many, or a class for an expanded clone.

d_gene	abundance	j_gene	v_gene	CDR3nt	CDR3aa
TRBD1	few	TRBJ2-6	TRBV6-1	TGTGCCAGCAGTGCCAATGCCGGGACAGTCTTCTCTGGGGCCAACGTCCTGACTTTC	CASSANAGTVFSGANVLTF
TRBD1	few	TRBJ1-5	TRBV6-1	TGTGCCAGCAGTGAACTGGCAGGGGGTTTCGGTCAGCCCCAGCATTTT	CASSELAGGFGQPQHF
-	few	TRBJ1-6	TRBV27	TGTGCCAGCAGCTCCGGACTCGCTAATTCACCCCTCCACTTT	CASSSGLANSPLHF
TRBD1	-	TRBJ2-2	TRBV6-5	TGTGCCAGCAGTTACGGGACAGTGAACACCGGGGAGCTGTTTTTT	CASSYGTVNTGELFF
TRBD1	-	TRBJ1-4	TRBV5-1	TGCGCCAGCAGCTGGGATGAAAAGGCAGGGGGCATTAATGAAAAACTGTTTTTT	CASSWDEKAGGINEKLFF
TRBD2	-	TRBJ2-2	TRBV28	TGTGCCAGCAGACGCGGGAGGTTGAACACCGGGGAGCTGTTTTTT	CASRRGRLNTGELFF
-	-	TRBJ2-6	TRBV7-6	TGTGCCAGCAGCTTAGAGGGAGCCGGGGCCAACGTCCTGACTTTC	CASSLEGAGANVLTF
TRBD1	-	TRBJ2-7	TRBV30	TGTGCCTGGAGTTCCGGGACAGAGAAGTTCAGCGAGCAGTACTTC	CAWSSGTEKFSEQYF
TRBD1	-	TRBJ2-7	TRBV19	TGTGCCAGTAGGTCGGGGACAGGCACCTCCTACGAGCAGTACTTC	CASRSGTGTSYEQYF
-	-	TRBJ2-5	TRBV2	TGTGCCAGTGTGGAGAACCTGTACCAAGAGACCCAGTACTTC	CASVENLYQETQYF
TRBD1	-	TRBJ2-5	TRBV7-3	TGTGCCAGCAGCGAAAGCCCCGGGACAGGGGGCTGGGAGACCCAGTACTTC	CASSESPGTGGWETQYF
-	once	TRBJ1-2	TRBV28	TGTGCCAGCAGTACCGACAGGCCAGGGTATGGCTACACCTTC	CASSTDRPGYGYTF
-	-	TRBJ1-3	TRBV7-6	TGTGCCAGCAGCGCCAACACTGACGGGTCTGGAAACACCATATATTTT	CASSANTDGSGNTIYF
TRBD2	few	TRBJ2-3	TRBV30	TGTGCCTGGGGAACCGGGACTAGGTCTTCAGATACGCAGTATTTT	CAWGTGTRSSDTQYF
-	-	TRBJ2-7	TRBV6-2/TRBV6-3	TGTGCCAGCAGTTTCCTAGCGACAAGCTCCTACGAGCAGTACTTC	CASSFLATSSYEQYF
TRBD1	-	TRBJ1-2	TRBV29-1	TGCAGCGTAGCCCGGGACAGGGGGTTTTCTCATGGCTACACCTTC	CSVARDRGFSHGYTF
TRBD1	few	TRBJ1-5	TRBV2	TGTGCCAGCACGAAGGACAGGTGGGATCAGCCCCAGCATTTT	CASTKDRWDQPQHF
TRBD2	-	TRBJ2-6	TRBV19	TGTGCCAGTAGTAAAATCGGGACTAGCGGGAGGGGTAAGACTGGGGCCAACGTCCTGACTTTC	CASSKIGTSGRGKTGANVLTF
TRBD2	few	TRBJ2-3	TRBV7-2	TGTGCCAGCAGCTTAGCTAGCGGGAGGATCGCAGATACGCAGTATTTT	CASSLASGRIADTQYF
-	-	TRBJ1-5	TRBV3-1/TRBV3-2	TGTGCCAGCAGCCAAGATCTGCGACAGCCCCAGCATTTT	CASSQDLRQPQHF
TRBD2	-	TRBJ2-1	TRBV4-1	TGCGCCAGCAGCCAAGATCGGACAGGGGAACTAGCGGGAGGGCGCAATGAGCAGTTCTTC	CASSQDRTGELAGGRNEQFF
-	few	TRBJ1-2	TRBV6-5	TGTGCCAGCAGTCCCAGGGGCGCCGGCGGTTCTGGCTACACCTTC	CASSPRGAGGSGYTF
TRBD1	-	TRBJ1-2	TRBV28	TGTGCCAGCAGTTTATCCCCGGGACAGGGGAGATATGGCTACACCTTC	CASSLSPGQGRYGYTF
-	few	TRBJ1-2	TRBV11-2	TGTGCCAGCAGCTTAGGCTTAGAATATATGTATGGCTACACCTTC	CASSLGLEYMYGYTF
-	-	TRBJ2-7	TRBV12-5	TGTGCTAGTGGACCAGACAGCTCCTACGAGCAGTACTTC	CASGPDSSYEQYF
-	-	TRBJ2-7	TRBV11-2	TGTGCCAGCAGCTTAGGGGGCCGAGAGCAGTACTTC	CASSLGGREQYF
-	once	TRBJ2-4	TRBV5-1	TGCGCCAGCAGCTTGGCCTCCCCAGCAGGGAGGAACTCCAAAAACATTCAGTACTTC	CASSLASPAGRNSKNIQYF
TRBD2	-	TRBJ2-2	TRBV2	TGTGCCAGCAGTGCCGGGGGGGCCGGGGAGCTGTTTTTT	CASSAGGAGELFF
TRBD2	-	TRBJ2-3	TRBV9	TGTGCCAGCAGCGTAAGGCGGGAGGGCTTAGATACGCAGTATTTT	CASSVRREGLDTQYF
TRBD1	-	TRBJ2-7	TRBV3-1/TRBV3-2	TGTGCCAGCAGCCGCGCCGGGACAGGGGCAGTCGAGCAGTACTTC	CASSRAGTGAVEQYF